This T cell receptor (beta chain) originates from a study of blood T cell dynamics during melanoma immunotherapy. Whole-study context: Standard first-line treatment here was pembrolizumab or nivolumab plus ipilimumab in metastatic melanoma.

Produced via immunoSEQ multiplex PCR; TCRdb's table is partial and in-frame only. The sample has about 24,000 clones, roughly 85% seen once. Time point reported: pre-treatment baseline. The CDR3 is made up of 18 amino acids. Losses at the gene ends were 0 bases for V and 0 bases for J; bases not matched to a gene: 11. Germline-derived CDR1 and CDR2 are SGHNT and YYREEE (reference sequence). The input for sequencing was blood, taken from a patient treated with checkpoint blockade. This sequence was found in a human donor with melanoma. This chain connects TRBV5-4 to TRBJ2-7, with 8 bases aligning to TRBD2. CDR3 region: CASSLVLLAGISSYEQYF. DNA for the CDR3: TGTGCCAGCAGCTTGGTCCTCCTAGCGGGTATAAGCTCCTACGAGCAGTACTTC.